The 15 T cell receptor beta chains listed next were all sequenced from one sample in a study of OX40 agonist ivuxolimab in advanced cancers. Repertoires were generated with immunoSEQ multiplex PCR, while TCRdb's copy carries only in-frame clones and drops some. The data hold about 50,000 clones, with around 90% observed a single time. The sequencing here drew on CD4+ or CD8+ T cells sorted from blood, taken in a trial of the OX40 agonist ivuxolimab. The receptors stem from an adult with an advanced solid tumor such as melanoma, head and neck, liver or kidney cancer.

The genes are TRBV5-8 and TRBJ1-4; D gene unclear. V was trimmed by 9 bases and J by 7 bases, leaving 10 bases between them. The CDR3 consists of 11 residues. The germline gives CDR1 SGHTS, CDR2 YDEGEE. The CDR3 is CATKSGEKLFF. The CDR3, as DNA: TGTGCCACCAAGTCCGGTGAAAAACTGTTTTTT.

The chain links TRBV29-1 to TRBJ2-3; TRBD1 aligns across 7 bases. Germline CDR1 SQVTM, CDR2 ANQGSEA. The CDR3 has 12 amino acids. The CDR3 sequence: CGYRGATDTQYF. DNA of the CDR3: TGCGGGTACAGGGGCGCCACAGATACGCAGTATTTT.

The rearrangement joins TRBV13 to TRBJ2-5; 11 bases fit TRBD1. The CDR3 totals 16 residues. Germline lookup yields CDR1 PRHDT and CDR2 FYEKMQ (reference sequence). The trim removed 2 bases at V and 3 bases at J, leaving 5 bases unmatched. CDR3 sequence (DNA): TGTGCCAGCAGCTTAAGGGACAGGGGGTATAAAGAGACCCAGTACTTC. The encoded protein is CASSLRDRGYKETQYF.

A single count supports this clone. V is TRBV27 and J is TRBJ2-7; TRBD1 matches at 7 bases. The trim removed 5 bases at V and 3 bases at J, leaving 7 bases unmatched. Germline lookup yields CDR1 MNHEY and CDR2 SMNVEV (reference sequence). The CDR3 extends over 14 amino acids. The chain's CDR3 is CASSPFGTDYEQYV. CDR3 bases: TGTGCCAGCAGTCCTTTTGGGACAGACTACGAGCAGTACGTC.

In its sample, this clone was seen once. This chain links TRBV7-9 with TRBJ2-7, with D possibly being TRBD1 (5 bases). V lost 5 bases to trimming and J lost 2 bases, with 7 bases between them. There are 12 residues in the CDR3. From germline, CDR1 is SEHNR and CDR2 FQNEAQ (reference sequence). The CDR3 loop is CASSDRPYEQYV. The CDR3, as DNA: TGTGCCAGCAGCGACAGACCCTACGAGCAGTACGTC.

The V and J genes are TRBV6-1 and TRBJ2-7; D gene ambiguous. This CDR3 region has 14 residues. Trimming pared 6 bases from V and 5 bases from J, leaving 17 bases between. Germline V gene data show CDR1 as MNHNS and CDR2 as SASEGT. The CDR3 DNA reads TGTGCCAGCAGCCCCGGTCAGCGCCCCCACGAGCAGTACGTC. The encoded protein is CASSPGQRPHEQYV.

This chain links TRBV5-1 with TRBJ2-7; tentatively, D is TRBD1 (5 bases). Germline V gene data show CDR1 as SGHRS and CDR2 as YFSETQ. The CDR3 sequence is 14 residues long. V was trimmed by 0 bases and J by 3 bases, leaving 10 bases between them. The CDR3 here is CASSLATGYYEQYV. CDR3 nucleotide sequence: TGCGCCAGCAGCTTGGCAACAGGATACTACGAGCAGTACGTC.

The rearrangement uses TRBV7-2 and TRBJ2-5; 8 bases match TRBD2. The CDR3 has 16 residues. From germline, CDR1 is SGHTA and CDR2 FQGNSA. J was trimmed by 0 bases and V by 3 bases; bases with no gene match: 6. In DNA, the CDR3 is TGTGCCAGCAGCTTTACTAGCGGAGGCAACCAAGAGACCCAGTACTTC. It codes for CASSFTSGGNQETQYF. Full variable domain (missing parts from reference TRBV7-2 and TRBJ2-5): GAGVSQSPSNKVTEKGKDVELRCDPISGHTALYWYRQSLGQGLEFLIYFQGNSAPDKSGLPSDRFSAERTGGSVSTLTIQRTQQEDSAVYLCASSFTSGGNQETQYFGPGTRLLVL.

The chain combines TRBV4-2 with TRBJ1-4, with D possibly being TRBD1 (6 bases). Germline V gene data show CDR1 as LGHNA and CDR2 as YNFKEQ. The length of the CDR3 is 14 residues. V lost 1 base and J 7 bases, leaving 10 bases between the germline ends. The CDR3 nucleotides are TGTGCCAGCAGCCAAGCAGGGGCGGGTGAAAAACTGTTTTTT. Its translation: CASSQAGAGEKLFF.

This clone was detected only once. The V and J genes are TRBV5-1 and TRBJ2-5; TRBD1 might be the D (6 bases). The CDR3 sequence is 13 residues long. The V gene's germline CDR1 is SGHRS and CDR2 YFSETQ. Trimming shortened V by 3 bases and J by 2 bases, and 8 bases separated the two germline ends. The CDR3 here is CASSSTGQETQYF. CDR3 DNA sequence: TGCGCCAGCAGCTCGACAGGACAAGAGACCCAGTACTTC.

The CDR3 sequence is CASSILAGTQAEQYF. The CDR3, as DNA: TGTGCCAGTAGTATATTGGCGGGGACCCAGGCCGAGCAGTACTTC. The V gene is TRBV19, the J gene TRBJ2-7; D might be TRBD2 (6 bases). The V gene lost 2 bases and the J gene lost 6 bases, with 17 bases spanning the gap. Per germline, CDR1 LNHDA and CDR2 SQIVND (reference sequence). There are 15 residues in the CDR3.

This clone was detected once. CDR3 sequence: CSVEQEPTEAFF. The DNA of the CDR3 is TGCAGCGTAGAGCAGGAGCCAACTGAAGCTTTCTTT. The V call is TRBV29-1, the J call TRBJ1-1; D is uncertain. The V end lost 6 bases, the J end lost 5 bases, and 13 bases lay between the germline ends. Germline CDR1 SQVTM, CDR2 ANQGSEA. The CDR3 runs to 12 residues. Complete variable domain (other parts from reference TRBV29-1 and TRBJ1-1): SAVISQKPSRDICQRGTSLTIQCQVDSQVTMMFWYRQQPGQSLTLIATANQGSEATYESGFVIDKFPISRPNLTFSTLTVSNMSPEDSSIYLCSVEQEPTEAFFGQGTRLTVV.

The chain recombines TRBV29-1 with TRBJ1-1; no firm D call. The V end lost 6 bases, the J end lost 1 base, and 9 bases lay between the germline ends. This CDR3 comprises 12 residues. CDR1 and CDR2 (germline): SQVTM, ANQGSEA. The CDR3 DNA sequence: TGCAGCGTAAGCGTAAGGAACACTGAAGCTTTCTTT. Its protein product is CSVSVRNTEAFF.

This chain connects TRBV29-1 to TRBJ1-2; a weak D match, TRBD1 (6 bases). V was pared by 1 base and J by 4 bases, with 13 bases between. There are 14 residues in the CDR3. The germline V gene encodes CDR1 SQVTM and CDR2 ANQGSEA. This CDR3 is CSVEAGEASYGYTF. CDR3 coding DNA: TGCAGCGTTGAAGCAGGGGAGGCGAGCTATGGCTACACCTTC.

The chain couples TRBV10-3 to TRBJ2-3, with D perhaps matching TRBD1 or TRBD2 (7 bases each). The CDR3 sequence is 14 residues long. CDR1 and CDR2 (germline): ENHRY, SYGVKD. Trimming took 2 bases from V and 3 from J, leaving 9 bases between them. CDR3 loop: CAISEQGGTDTQYF. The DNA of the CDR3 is TGTGCCATCAGTGAGCAGGGGGGGACAGATACGCAGTATTTT.